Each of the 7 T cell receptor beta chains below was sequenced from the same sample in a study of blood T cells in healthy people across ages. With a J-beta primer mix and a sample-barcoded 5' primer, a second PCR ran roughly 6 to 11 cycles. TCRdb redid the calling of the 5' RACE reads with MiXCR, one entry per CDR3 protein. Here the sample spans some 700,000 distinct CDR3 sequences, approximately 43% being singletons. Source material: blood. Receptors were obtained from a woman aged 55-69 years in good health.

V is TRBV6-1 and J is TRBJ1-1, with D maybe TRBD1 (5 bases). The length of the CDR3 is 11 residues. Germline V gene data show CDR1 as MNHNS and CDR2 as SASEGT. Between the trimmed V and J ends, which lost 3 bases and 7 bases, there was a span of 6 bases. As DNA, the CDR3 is TGTGCCAGCAGTGAGCAGGGTGAAGCTTTCTTT. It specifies CASSEQGEAFF.

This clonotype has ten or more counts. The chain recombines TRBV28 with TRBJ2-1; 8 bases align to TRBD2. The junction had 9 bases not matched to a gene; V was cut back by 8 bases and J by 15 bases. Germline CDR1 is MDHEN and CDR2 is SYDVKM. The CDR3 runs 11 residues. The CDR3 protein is CASGRGLETFF. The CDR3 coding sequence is TGTGCCAGCGGGCGGGGACTAGAAACGTTCTTC.

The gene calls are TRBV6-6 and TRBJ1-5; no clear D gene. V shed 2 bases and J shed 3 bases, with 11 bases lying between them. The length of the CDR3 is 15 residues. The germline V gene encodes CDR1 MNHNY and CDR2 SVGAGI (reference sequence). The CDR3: CASSYGQADNQPQHF. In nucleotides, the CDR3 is TGTGCCAGCAGTTACGGGCAGGCTGACAATCAGCCCCAGCATTTT.

CDR3: CASNPGQGTYYGYTF. For the CDR3, the DNA is TGTGCCAGCAACCCCGGTCAGGGGACCTACTATGGCTACACCTTC. The chain combines TRBV28 with TRBJ1-2; TRBD1 might be the D (6 bases). Deletions cut 7 bases from V and 3 bases from J, with 18 bases between. Germline lookup yields CDR1 MDHEN and CDR2 SYDVKM. The CDR3 spans 15 residues.

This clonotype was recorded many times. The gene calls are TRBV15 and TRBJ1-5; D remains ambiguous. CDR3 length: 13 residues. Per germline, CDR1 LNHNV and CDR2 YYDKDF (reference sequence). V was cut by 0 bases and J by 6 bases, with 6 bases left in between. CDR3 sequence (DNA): TGTGCCACCAGCAGAGATCTGCGTCAGCCCCAGCATTTT. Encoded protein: CATSRDLRQPQHF. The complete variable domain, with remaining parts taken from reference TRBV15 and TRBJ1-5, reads DAMVIQNPRYQVTQFGKPVTLSCSQTLNHNVMYWYQQKSSQAPKLLFHYYDKDFNNEADTPDNFQSRRPNTSFCFLDIRSPGLGDTAMYLCATSRDLRQPQHFGDGTRLSIL.

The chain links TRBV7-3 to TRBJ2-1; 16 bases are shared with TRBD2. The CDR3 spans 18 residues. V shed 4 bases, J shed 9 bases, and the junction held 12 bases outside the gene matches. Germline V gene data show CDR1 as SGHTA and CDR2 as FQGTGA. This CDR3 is CASSSKPGLAGGSGEQFF. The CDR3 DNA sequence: TGTGCCAGCAGCTCCAAGCCGGGACTAGCGGGAGGGTCGGGTGAGCAGTTCTTC.

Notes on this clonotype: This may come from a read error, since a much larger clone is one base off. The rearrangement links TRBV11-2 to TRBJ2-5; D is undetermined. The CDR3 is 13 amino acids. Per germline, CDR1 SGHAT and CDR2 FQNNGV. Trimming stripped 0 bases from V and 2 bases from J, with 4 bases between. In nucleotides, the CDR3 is TGTGCCAGCAGCTTAGAGATACAAGAGACCCAGTACTTC. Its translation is CASSLEIQETQYF.